This T cell receptor (beta chain) was sequenced during a study of T-cell memory formation after mild COVID-19 (dated by TCRdb to the early 2020s). About the investigation overall: TCR sequence clusters from the two donors were largely donor specific. Longitudinal TCRalpha and TCRbeta repertoire sequencing tracked T-cell clones expanding and contracting after mild COVID-19 in a couple of donors. The cohort comprised two young, previously healthy adult volunteers, one female and one male.

CDR1 and CDR2, looked up from the germline V gene, are SGHVS and FNYEAQ. The CDR3 measures 15 amino acids from cysteine to phenylalanine. This entry keeps only the CDR3 DNA: 45 bases, framed from base 1. V is cut by 1 base and J by 4 bases, and the space between the germline ends is 10 bases. This sample was sequenced with an Illumina NovaSeq 6000. TCRalpha and TCRbeta cDNA libraries were constructed by 5'RACE with constant-segment primers, with sample barcodes and unique molecular identifiers being introduced. RNA was extracted from every sample with Trizol reagent. Amplification of the libraries took two PCR steps, and the second step added a second sample barcode plus Illumina TruSeq adapters. Sequencing of libraries was performed on an Illumina NovaSeq with 2 x 150 bp paired-end reads. The authors processed their data as follows. With migec v1.2.7, reads were demultiplexed and then collapsed into UMI-guided consensus sequences. With mixcr v2.1.11, UMI consensuses were aligned to TRA and TRB V and J templates and assembled into clonotypes. Expanded or contracted clonotypes were those called significant by both edgeR and NoisET, with noise models trained on biological replicates. For edgeR calls, the thresholds were a false discovery rate-adjusted p below 0.01 and a log2 fold-change of 1. As an exploratory analysis of dynamics, PCA with hierarchical clustering was applied to max-normalized trajectories of the 1000 most abundant clonotypes. Separately sequenced CD4+ and CD8+ repertoires were used to assign the CD4 or CD8 phenotype of responding clones. The raw public data were reprocessed by TCRdb itself: fastp quality trimming at Q25, MiXCR clonotype calling, in-frame beta chains only. Records with the same CDR3 protein are collapsed into one entry carrying the most frequent genes and DNA. These V and J calls rely on TCRdb rather than the paper's analysis. Present in this sample are about 140,000 distinct CDR3 sequences, 14% of which were seen just once. Clones ranked in the top ten supply about 30% of the sample.

This clonotype was recorded many times. Its antigen is unknown. The input lacks base qualities; no much larger clone sits a single base away. The study at large found these results: Balanced CD4/CD8 phenotypes were observed for clones contracting from day 15 to 85, whereas a bias towards CD4+ was observed for a second wave of clones expanding from day 15 to 37. Only two mild cases were covered in the study, and larger cohorts including severe cases with pre-infection samples were considered necessary. Contracting CD4+ clones were located mainly in the CM and EM memory subsets, whereas CD8+ clones were found to be enriched in EMRA. Some responding clones were detected in pre-infection memory, which suggested that pre-existing cross-reactive memory T cells had joined the SARS-CoV-2 response. Whether the second-wave clones peaking on day 37 were SARS-CoV-2 specific was not confirmed.

Ficoll-Paque density gradient centrifugation was the method used to isolate PBMCs. The sequenced sample was PBMCs or a T cell subset sorted from them (not recorded which). The V and J segments used are TRBV7-6 and TRBJ2-2; no D gene can be assigned with confidence. The sequence derives from an adult woman who had mild COVID-19 (a few samples of this study predate the infection). The sample titles of this study are shuffled in the database, so cell type and time point are left out; the donor was told from shared clones. The CDR3 is CASSLVSGTTGELFF. The nucleotides are TGTGCCAGCAGCTTAGTATCCGGAACCACCGGGGAGCTGTTTTTT.